This TCR beta chain derives from a study of blood T cells in healthy people across ages. The study, taken as a whole, reports: Naive CD4+ cells and diversity were both higher in long-lived donors than in aged donors. It was found that TCR beta diversity correlated strongly with the percentage of naive T cells. Expanded clonotype shifts may have been confounded, as the donors had an unknown CMV status.

The length of the CDR3 is 14 residues. Germline CDR1 reads LGHDT; CDR2 reads YNNKEL (reference sequence). With V trimmed by 3 bases and J by 2 bases, 4 bases remained unmatched. This clonotype appeared many times. What it binds is not known. A second roughly 6 to 12 cycle PCR used barcoded and J-beta primers. The study obtained at least 2.5 million CDR3-containing paired-end reads from every sample. TCRdb reprocessed the 5' RACE reads with MiXCR, giving one entry per CDR3 protein. The sample carries over 1,200,000 distinct CDR3 sequences, approximately 63% recorded once. Material for sequencing was blood. V is TRBV3-1 and J is TRBJ2-7; 7 positions agree with TRBD2. The source of this sequence is a man between 18 and 35 years old in good health. CDR3 DNA sequence: TGTGCCAGCAGCCAGGCTAGCGGCACCTACGAGCAGTACTTC. Its protein product is CASSQASGTYEQYF.